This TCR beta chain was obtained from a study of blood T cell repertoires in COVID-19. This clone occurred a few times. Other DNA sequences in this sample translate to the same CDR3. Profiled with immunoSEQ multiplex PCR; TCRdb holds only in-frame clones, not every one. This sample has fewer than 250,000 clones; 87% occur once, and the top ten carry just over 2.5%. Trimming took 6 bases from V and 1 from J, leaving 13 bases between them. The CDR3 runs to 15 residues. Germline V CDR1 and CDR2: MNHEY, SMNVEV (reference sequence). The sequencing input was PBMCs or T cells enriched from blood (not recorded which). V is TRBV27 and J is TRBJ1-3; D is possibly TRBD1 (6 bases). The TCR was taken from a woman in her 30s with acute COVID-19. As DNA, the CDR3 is TGTGCCAGCAGCCTCTCAGGGGAATCTGGAAACACCATATATTTT. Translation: CASSLSGESGNTIYF.